This note documents a single T cell receptor beta chain sequence. The antigen is undetermined. The CDR3 runs to 15 residues. The germline gives CDR1 KGHSH, CDR2 LQKENI. V lost 0 bases, J lost 3 bases, and 11 bases lay in between. The entry originates in a study of somatic mutations in cytotoxic T cells in rheumatoid arthritis. Using immunoSEQ multiplex PCR, the repertoire was profiled, and TCRdb retains in-frame clones only, with some absent. This sample has some 20,000 clones, with around 83% found just once. Findings of the study overall: Patients with rheumatoid arthritis showed a slight underrepresentation of TRBV07, a finding that was never subjected to any adjustment for multiple comparisons.

This clonotype was obtained from an adult with rheumatoid arthritis. The chain has TRBV18 and TRBJ2-5, with D possibly called TRBD1 or TRBD2 (6 bases each). Sequences were obtained from CD8+ T cells sorted from blood. This chain's CDR3 is CASSPPGGQKETQYF. Written as DNA, the CDR3 is TGTGCCAGCTCACCACCGGGGGGCCAGAAAGAGACCCAGTACTTC.